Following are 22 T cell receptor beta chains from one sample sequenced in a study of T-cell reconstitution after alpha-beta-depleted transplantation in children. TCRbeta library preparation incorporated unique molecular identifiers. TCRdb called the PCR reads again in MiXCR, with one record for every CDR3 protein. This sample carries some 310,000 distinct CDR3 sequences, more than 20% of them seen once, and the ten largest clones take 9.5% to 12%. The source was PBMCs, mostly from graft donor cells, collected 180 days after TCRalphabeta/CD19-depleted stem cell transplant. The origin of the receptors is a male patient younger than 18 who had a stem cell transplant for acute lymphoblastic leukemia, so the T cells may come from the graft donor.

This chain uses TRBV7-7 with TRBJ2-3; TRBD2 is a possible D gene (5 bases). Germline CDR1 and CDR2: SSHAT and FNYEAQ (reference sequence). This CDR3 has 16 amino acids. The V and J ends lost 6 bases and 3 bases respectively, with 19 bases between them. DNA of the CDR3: TGTGCCAGCAGGGAAACGTGGACTCTGGGGACAGATACGCAGTATTTT. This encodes CASRETWTLGTDTQYF.

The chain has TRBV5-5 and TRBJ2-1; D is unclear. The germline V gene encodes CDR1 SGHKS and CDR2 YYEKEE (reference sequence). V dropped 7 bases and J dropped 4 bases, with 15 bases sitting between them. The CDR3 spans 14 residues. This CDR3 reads CASGPRLVYNEQFF. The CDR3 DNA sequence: TGTGCCAGCGGCCCGCGGCTAGTGTACAATGAGCAGTTCTTC.

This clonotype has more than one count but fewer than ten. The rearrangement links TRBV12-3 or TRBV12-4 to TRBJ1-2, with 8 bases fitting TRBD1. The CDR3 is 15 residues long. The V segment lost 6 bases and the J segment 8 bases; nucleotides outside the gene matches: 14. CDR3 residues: CASSRSGGASWGYTF. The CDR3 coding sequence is TGTGCCAGCAGCCGCTCAGGGGGCGCCTCGTGGGGCTACACCTTC.

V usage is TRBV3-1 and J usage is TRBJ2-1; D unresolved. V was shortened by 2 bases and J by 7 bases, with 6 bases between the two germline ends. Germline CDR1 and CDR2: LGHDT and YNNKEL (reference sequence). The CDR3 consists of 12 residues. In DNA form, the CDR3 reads TGTGCCAGCAGCCAATCCTCGAATGAGCAGTTCTTC. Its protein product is CASSQSSNEQFF.

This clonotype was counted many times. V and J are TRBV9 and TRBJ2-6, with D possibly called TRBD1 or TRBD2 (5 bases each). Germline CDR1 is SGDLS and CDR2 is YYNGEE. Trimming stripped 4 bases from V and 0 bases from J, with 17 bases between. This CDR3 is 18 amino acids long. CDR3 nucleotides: TGTGCCAGCAGCACAGAAGGGACGGACATCTCTGGGGCCAACGTCCTGACTTTC. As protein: CASSTEGTDISGANVLTF.

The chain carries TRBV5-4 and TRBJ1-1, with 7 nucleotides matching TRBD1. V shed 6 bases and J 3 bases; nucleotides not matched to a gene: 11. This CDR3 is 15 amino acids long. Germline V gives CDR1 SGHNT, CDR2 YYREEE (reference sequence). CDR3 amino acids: CASKTDRSLYTEAFF. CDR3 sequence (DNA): TGTGCCAGCAAAACGGACAGGTCATTATACACTGAAGCTTTCTTT.

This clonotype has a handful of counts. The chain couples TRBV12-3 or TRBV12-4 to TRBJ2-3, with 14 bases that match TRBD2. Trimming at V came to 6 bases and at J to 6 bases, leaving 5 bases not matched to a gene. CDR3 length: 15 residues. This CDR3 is CASRRLAGGVDTQYF. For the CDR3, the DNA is TGTGCCAGCAGGCGACTAGCGGGAGGGGTCGATACGCAGTATTTT.

CDR3 sequence (DNA): TGCAGCGTTGACGGGCCAGGGAGGAACCCCTACGAGCAGTACTTC. It codes for CSVDGPGRNPYEQYF. The chain recombines TRBV29-1 with TRBJ2-7; perhaps TRBD2 as D (6 bases). Germline V gene sequence: CDR1 SQVTM, CDR2 ANQGSEA. The CDR3 has 15 amino acids. Trimming pared 3 bases from V and 2 bases from J, leaving 17 bases between.

The CDR3 bases are TGTGCCAGCAGCCCGACCGACAGGGCCTACGAGCAGTACTTC. Residues: CASSPTDRAYEQYF. The J gene is TRBJ2-7, the V gene TRBV7-9; TRBD1 matches at 7 bases. This CDR3 is 14 amino acids long. Germline V gene data show CDR1 as SEHNR and CDR2 as FQNEAQ (reference sequence). V lost 5 bases, J lost 2 bases, and 6 bases stayed unmatched.

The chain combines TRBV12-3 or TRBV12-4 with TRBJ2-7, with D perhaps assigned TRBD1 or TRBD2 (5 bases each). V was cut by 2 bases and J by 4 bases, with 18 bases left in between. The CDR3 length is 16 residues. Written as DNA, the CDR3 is TGTGCCAGCAGTTTACCTCTCGGGGCCCCCTCTTACGAGCAGTACTTC. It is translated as CASSLPLGAPSYEQYF.

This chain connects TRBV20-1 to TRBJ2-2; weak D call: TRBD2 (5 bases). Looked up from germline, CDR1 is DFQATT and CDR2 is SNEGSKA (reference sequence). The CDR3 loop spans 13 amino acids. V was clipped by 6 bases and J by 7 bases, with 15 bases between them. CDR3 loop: CSAVDYPNGELFF. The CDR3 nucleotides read TGCAGTGCCGTTGACTACCCCAACGGGGAGCTGTTTTTT.

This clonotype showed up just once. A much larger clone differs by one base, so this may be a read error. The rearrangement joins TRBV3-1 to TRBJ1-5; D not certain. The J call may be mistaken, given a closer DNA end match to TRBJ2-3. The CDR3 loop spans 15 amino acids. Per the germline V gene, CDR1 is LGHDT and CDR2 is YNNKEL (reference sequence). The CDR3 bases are TGTGCCAGCAGCCCAGGATCGAAGGTTAATCAGCCCCAGTATTTT. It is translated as CASSPGSKVNQPQYF.

Here the CDR3 reads CASSLFSGRAETQYF. CDR3 DNA: TGCGCCAGCAGCTTGTTCAGCGGGAGGGCAGAGACCCAGTACTTC. V is TRBV5-1 and J is TRBJ2-5; TRBD2 aligns across 10 bases. Trimming at V came to 1 base and at J to 4 bases, leaving 4 bases not matched to a gene. Looked up from germline, CDR1 is SGHRS and CDR2 is YFSETQ. The length of the CDR3 is 15 residues.

CDR3 protein: CSARGTSGSNFSSYEQYF. The DNA for the CDR3 is TGCAGTGCTAGAGGGACTAGCGGGAGCAATTTCAGCTCCTACGAGCAGTACTTC. V gene TRBV20-1 combines with J gene TRBJ2-7; 13 nucleotides align to TRBD2. The V segment lost 1 base and the J segment 0 bases; nucleotides outside the gene matches: 9. Germline V gene data show CDR1 as DFQATT and CDR2 as SNEGSKA (reference sequence). The CDR3 is 18 amino acids.

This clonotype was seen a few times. The CDR3 region has the DNA TGTGCCAGCAGCGTAGCGGGAGGACAGTGGTCTACCGAGACCCAGTACTTC. This gives the protein CASSVAGGQWSTETQYF. V gene TRBV9 combines with J gene TRBJ2-5; maybe TRBD2 (7 bases). The CDR3 spans 17 residues. Germline V gene data show CDR1 as SGDLS and CDR2 as YYNGEE. V was pared by 0 bases and J by 5 bases, with 20 bases between.

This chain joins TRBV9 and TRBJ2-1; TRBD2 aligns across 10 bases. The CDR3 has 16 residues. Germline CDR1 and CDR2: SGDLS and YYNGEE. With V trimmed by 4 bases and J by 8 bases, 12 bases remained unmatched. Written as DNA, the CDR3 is TGTGCCAGCAGCCCCCGGGGGGTAGCGGGAGGCGATGAGCAGTTCTTC. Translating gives CASSPRGVAGGDEQFF.

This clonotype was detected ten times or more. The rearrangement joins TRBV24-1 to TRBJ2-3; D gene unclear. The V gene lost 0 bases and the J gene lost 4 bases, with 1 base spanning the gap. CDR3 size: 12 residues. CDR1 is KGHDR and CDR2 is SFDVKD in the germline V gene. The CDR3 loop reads CATSDLADTQYF. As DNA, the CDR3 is TGTGCCACCAGTGATTTGGCAGATACGCAGTATTTT.

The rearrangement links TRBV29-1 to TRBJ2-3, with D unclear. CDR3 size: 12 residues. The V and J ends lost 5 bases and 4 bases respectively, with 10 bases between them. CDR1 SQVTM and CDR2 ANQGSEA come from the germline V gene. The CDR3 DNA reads TGCAGCGTTCCTACCAATCCAGATACGCAGTATTTT. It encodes CSVPTNPDTQYF.

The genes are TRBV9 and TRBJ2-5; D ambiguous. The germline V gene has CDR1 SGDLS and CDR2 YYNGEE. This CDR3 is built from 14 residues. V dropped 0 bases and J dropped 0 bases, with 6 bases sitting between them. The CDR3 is CASSVVPDQETQYF. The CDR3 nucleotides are TGTGCCAGCAGCGTAGTCCCCGACCAAGAGACCCAGTACTTC.

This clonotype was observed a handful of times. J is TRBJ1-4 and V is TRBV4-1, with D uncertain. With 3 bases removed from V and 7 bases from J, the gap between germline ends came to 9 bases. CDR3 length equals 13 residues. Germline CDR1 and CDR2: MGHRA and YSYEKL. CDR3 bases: TGCGCCAGCAGCCACGACACCTTTGAAAAACTGTTTTTT. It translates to CASSHDTFEKLFF.

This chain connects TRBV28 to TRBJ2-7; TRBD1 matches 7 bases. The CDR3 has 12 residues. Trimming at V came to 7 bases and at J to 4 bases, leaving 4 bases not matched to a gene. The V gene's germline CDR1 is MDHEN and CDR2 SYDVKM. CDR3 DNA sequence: TGTGCCAGCACGGACAGGACTTACGAGCAGTACTTC. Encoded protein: CASTDRTYEQYF.

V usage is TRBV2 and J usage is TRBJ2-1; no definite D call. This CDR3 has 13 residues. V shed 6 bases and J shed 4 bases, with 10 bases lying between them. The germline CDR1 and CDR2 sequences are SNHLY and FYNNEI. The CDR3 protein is CASRAREYNEQFF. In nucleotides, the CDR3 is TGTGCCAGCAGGGCCCGTGAGTACAATGAGCAGTTCTTC.